This record concerns one T cell receptor (beta chain) sequence. Its specificity is unknown. The sample is drawn from a study of cytomegalovirus exposure and HLA in healthy donors. In the study overall: Counted in an early data release were about 85 million unique TCRs from HLA-typed donors.

Germline-derived CDR1 and CDR2 are SGHNT and YYREEE (reference sequence). After removal of 4 bases from V and 4 bases from J, the junction contained 9 bases not matched to a gene. The CDR3 is 16 amino acids. Primers for the PCR totalled 60 Vbeta and 13 Jbeta. The protocol was immunoSEQ multiplex PCR, while the TCRdb copy is restricted to in-frame clones and leaves out a portion. The sample lists roughly 150,000 clones; roughly 80% were seen once. Study-wide points: Accurate predictions that matched the HLA-A and HLA-B alleles of most subjects were reportedly made from TCR beta sequences.

The TCR comes from a man aged 45 to 65 in good health and CMV-seropositive. The chain combines TRBV5-4 with TRBJ2-2; 8 bases match TRBD2. What was sequenced was PBMCs. CDR3: CASSKESGGPTGELFF. As DNA, the CDR3 is TGTGCCAGCAGCAAGGAAAGCGGGGGTCCCACCGGGGAGCTGTTTTTT.